Given below is one T cell receptor beta chain in context. The antigen remains unidentified. The data are from a study of cytomegalovirus exposure and HLA in healthy donors. PCR employed 60 Vbeta and 13 Jbeta primers. The protocol was immunoSEQ multiplex PCR, while the TCRdb copy is restricted to in-frame clones and leaves out a portion. The repertoire table contains tens of thousands of clones. Study conclusions and caveats: A later analysis linked a missense DCLRE1C variant to TCR beta V- and J-gene trimming. Compared with the approximately 670-donor mean, an Asian-associated ancestry cluster reportedly had fewer N-insertions, according to a later analysis. CMV serostatus was the only recorded immune exposure for donors. A later look showed TCR association rates differing by HLA locus, highest for DRB1 and lowest for HLA-C.

The TCR was taken from a girl aged 5-17 years in good health and CMV-seropositive. Input material: PBMCs.

The CDR3 here is CASSAGFGYEQYF. The CDR3 DNA reads as TGTGCCAGCAGCGCCGGGTTTGGCTACGAGCAGTACTTC. The chain links TRBV9 to TRBJ2-7; the D is unclear. CDR1 is SGDLS, CDR2 YYNGEE, per germline. This CDR3 region has 13 residues. The ends were cut back, 3 bases at V and 3 bases at J, with 10 bases in the middle.